These 11 T cell receptor beta chains share one sample of origin, sequenced in a study of radiation and T cells in renal cell carcinoma. Repertoires were generated with immunoSEQ multiplex PCR, while TCRdb's copy carries only in-frame clones and drops some. Of some 25,000 clones listed, roughly 60% are singletons. Treatment denoted: treatment-naive control, cytoreductive nephrectomy. Sequenced here: tumor tissue, sampled from a patient whose treatment was nephrectomy without radiotherapy. The receptors derive from a man between 35 and 55 years old with renal cell carcinoma.

The chain carries TRBV5-4 and TRBJ2-7; 8 nucleotides agree with TRBD2. Germline loops: CDR1 SGHNT, CDR2 YYREEE (reference sequence). V dropped 0 bases and J dropped 0; count of bases not matched to a gene: 8. The CDR3 loop spans 17 amino acids. For the CDR3, the DNA is TGTGCCAGCAGCTTGGGCTACACTAGCGGATCCTCCTACGAGCAGTACTTC. This encodes CASSLGYTSGSSYEQYF.

In its sample, this clone was seen once. V usage is TRBV5-5 and J usage is TRBJ2-6, with D perhaps matching TRBD1 (5 bases). Trimming left V 1 base short and J 3 bases short, with 8 bases between. The germline gives CDR1 SGHKS, CDR2 YYEKEE (reference sequence). The CDR3 loop spans 15 amino acids. The CDR3 here is CASSLLRGGANVLTF. The CDR3 DNA sequence: TGTGCCAGCAGCTTGTTAAGGGGTGGGGCCAACGTCCTGACTTTC.

The rearrangement joins TRBV6-1 to TRBJ2-7, with 13 bases lining up with TRBD2. V lost 6 bases and J lost 3; bases outside the gene matches: 5. The CDR3 runs 15 residues. Per the germline V gene, CDR1 is MNHNS and CDR2 is SASEGT. The CDR3 DNA is TGTGCCAGCAGGGCGGGGACTAGCGGGGACTACGAGCAGTACGTC. Protein sequence: CASRAGTSGDYEQYV.

V usage is TRBV7-8 and J usage is TRBJ2-7; D call uncertain. Looked up from germline, CDR1 is SGHVS and CDR2 is FQNEAQ. Between the trimmed V and J ends, which lost 6 bases and 3 bases, there was a span of 18 bases. The CDR3 consists of 15 residues. For the CDR3, the DNA is TGTGCCAGCAGAGAGGACCGTCCCGACCTCTACGAGCAGTACTTC. Its translation: CASREDRPDLYEQYF.

This clone showed up just once. The rearrangement uses TRBV18 and TRBJ2-5; the D gene is possibly TRBD2 (5 bases). Germline lookup yields CDR1 KGHSH and CDR2 LQKENI. This CDR3 contains 13 residues. Trimming left V 2 bases short and J 4 bases short, with 8 bases between. The CDR3 protein is CASSPARAETQYF. For the CDR3, the DNA is TGTGCCAGCTCACCAGCGAGGGCAGAGACCCAGTACTTC. Full variable domain (rest looked up from reference TRBV18 and TRBJ2-5): NAGVMQNPRHLVRRRGQEARLRCSPMKGHSHVYWYRQLPEEGLKFMVYLQKENIIDESGMPKERFSAEFPKEGPSILRIQQVVRGDSAAYFCASSPARAETQYFGPGTRLLVL.

A word on this clone: In the same sample, other DNA sequences code for this CDR3. The V and J genes are TRBV18 and TRBJ2-2, with D possibly being TRBD1 (5 bases). This CDR3 comprises 15 residues. The germline V gene has CDR1 KGHSH and CDR2 LQKENI. V lost 2 bases to trimming and J lost 0 bases, with 7 bases between them. This CDR3 is CASSPGRANTGELFF. For the CDR3, the DNA is TGTGCCAGCTCACCAGGCAGGGCGAACACCGGGGAGCTGTTTTTT.

This chain uses TRBV15 with TRBJ1-4; D perhaps matches TRBD1 (5 bases). The CDR3 is 12 residues long. The V gene lost 8 bases and the J gene lost 7 bases, with 11 bases spanning the gap. Germline V gene sequence: CDR1 LNHNV, CDR2 YYDKDF (reference sequence). The CDR3 DNA sequence: TGTGCCACCGGGGGGAGAAGTGAAAAACTGTTTTTT. Translation: CATGGRSEKLFF.

This clone came up a few times. This chain joins TRBV29-1 and TRBJ1-1; D remains ambiguous. Germline CDR1 and CDR2: SQVTM and ANQGSEA. The CDR3 length is 12 residues. CDR3 DNA: TGCAGTGGCTCTTGGTGGAGCACTGAAGCTTTCTTT. Amino acid sequence: CSGSWWSTEAFF.

This clone was counted between two and nine times. The rearrangement links TRBV28 to TRBJ1-5, with a weak D call TRBD1 (6 bases). Deletions cut 7 bases from V and 3 bases from J, with 10 bases between. Germline assignment: CDR1 MDHEN and CDR2 SYDVKM. CDR3 length: 13 amino acids. CDR3 coding DNA: TGTGCCAGCACACGGGACACCAATCAGCCCCAGCATTTT. Protein product: CASTRDTNQPQHF.

This rearrangement joins TRBV27 to TRBJ1-1; the match to TRBD1 covers 9 bases. The V and J ends lost 2 bases and 6 bases, in that order; junction bases with no gene match: 13. CDR3 length: 17 residues. Germline values: CDR1 MNHEY, CDR2 SMNVEV (reference sequence). The CDR3 loop reads CASSLENRGPVRSEAFF. As DNA, the CDR3 is TGTGCCAGCAGTTTAGAGAACAGGGGGCCCGTGAGGTCTGAAGCTTTCTTT.

By share, this clone ranks as medium-sized. The chain has TRBV5-1 and TRBJ1-1, with D unclear. V gave up 0 bases and J gave up 5 bases, with 11 bases separating them. The germline gives CDR1 SGHRS, CDR2 YFSETQ. The CDR3 spans 14 residues. The CDR3 spells CASSLGTGSTEAFF. For the CDR3, the DNA is TGCGCCAGCAGCTTGGGCACGGGATCGACTGAAGCTTTCTTT.